These T cell receptor beta chains were read from a single sample in a study of monozygotic twins with inflammatory bowel disease. TCRdb re-called the 5' RACE reads and shows each CDR3 protein once, DNA omitted. The ten top clones account for more than 2.5%, within a sample of fewer than 200,000 distinct CDR3 sequences. The material sequenced was blood. All receptors come from a human donor with ulcerative colitis or Crohn's disease, or a healthy co-twin of an affected twin (not recorded which). The CDR3 runs from the conserved cysteine through the conserved F or W. The order of the fields is J gene, V gene, CDR3 protein.

TRBJ2-1 TRBV29-1 CSVVSGGDEQFF
TRBJ1-6 TRBV7-2 CASSSRSIDRTSSYNSPLHF
TRBJ1-1 TRBV2 CASRMNNPMSEAFF
TRBJ2-2 TRBV7-3 CASSLGDPGELFF
TRBJ1-1 TRBV5-5 CASSGPLGGNTEAFF
TRBJ2-5 TRBV12-2 CASRPTETQYF
TRBJ2-5 TRBV10-3 CAISEKETQYF
TRBJ2-1 TRBV5-1 CASSSTGLDYNEQFF
TRBJ1-3 TRBV7-6 CASSLEGRNTIYF
TRBJ2-2 TRBV5-1 CASRTGTSGIGELFF
TRBJ2-1 TRBV11-1 CASSSRFRKITENNEQFF
TRBJ2-1 TRBV15 CATSRWGQDDNEQFF
TRBJ1-1 TRBV10-3 CAISFRDRGTLGTEAFF
TRBJ2-1 TRBV5-1 CASRFRDTYNEQFF
TRBJ1-1 TRBV5-1 CASSLGDSVPEAFF
TRBJ2-7 TRBV9 CASSPRTSGSFHEQYF
TRBJ1-5 TRBV13 CASSFGRDQPQHF
TRBJ1-5 TRBV20-1 CSAWGSGNQPQHF
TRBJ2-3 TRBV5-1 CASSLDGGLLTDTQYF
TRBJ2-7 TRBV5-1 CASYNGPNEQYF
TRBJ1-6 TRBV5-1 CASSLQGPEISPLHF
TRBJ2-5 TRBV7-3 CASSSGTGGETQYF
TRBJ2-2 TRBV3-1 CASSLNLLRTGELFF
TRBJ2-2 TRBV28 CASMRPTQNTGELFF
TRBJ2-2 TRBV5-5 CASSSRNRGQNTGELFF
TRBJ2-2 TRBV6-2/TRBV6-3 CASSYPRTSGRLPGTGELFF
TRBJ2-1 TRBV15 CATSRDSRYNEQFF
TRBJ2-1 TRBV24-1 CATSDPRTSYNEQFF
TRBJ2-1 TRBV5-1 CASSRPGGLAGGHIYNEQFF
TRBJ1-5 TRBV6-2/TRBV6-3 CASSYRTASNQPQHF
TRBJ2-7 TRBV19 CASSISLRPYEQYF
TRBJ2-1 TRBV6-5 CASSYSALPYNEQFF
TRBJ1-6 TRBV12-3/TRBV12-4 CASSSWLDSPLHF
TRBJ2-1 TRBV11-2 CASSFTGTSGRRAYNEQFF
TRBJ2-7 TRBV28 CASSSLAGYEQYF
TRBJ1-5 TRBV27 CASRSRSGAGNQPQHF
TRBJ2-7 TRBV18 CASSPNRQGASNEQYF
TRBJ2-7 TRBV20-1 CSVLRGAYEQYF
TRBJ2-3 TRBV6-1 CASSSGRATDTQYF